Listed here are 8 T cell receptor beta chains from one sample, sequenced in a study of T cell responses to AZD1222 COVID-19 vaccine. Measured with immunoSEQ multiplex PCR; TCRdb has only the in-frame clones, and not every one. This table has 150,000 or so clones, 91% appearing once. Sequenced here: peripheral blood, sampled 28 days after the second AZD1222 dose. These receptors all come from an adult who received the AZD1222 COVID-19 vaccine.

In this sample, this clone turned up once. V gene TRBV19 combines with J gene TRBJ1-1; 8 nucleotides match TRBD1. Germline lookup yields CDR1 LNHDA and CDR2 SQIVND (reference sequence). Trimming cost V 7 bases and J 4 bases; bases outside gene matches: 11. The CDR3 extends over 15 amino acids. The CDR3: CASTPSGGRGTEAFF. CDR3 sequence (DNA): TGTGCCAGTACCCCATCAGGGGGCAGGGGCACTGAAGCTTTCTTT.

The chain uses TRBV5-6 and TRBJ2-5; 7 bases match TRBD1. Germline trimming cut 3 bases from V and 2 bases from J; bases unmatched to any gene: 1. The germline CDR1 and CDR2 sequences are SGHDT and YYEEEE. This CDR3 is 13 amino acids long. The CDR3 spells CASSSRGQETQYF. The CDR3 DNA reads as TGTGCCAGCAGCTCCAGGGGGCAAGAGACCCAGTACTTC.

The chain couples TRBV14 to TRBJ2-7; 9 bases match TRBD1. The J segment lost 7 bases and the V segment lost 8 bases, leaving 12 bases of the junction unmatched. The CDR3 loop spans 14 amino acids. Germline CDR1 is SGHDN and CDR2 is FVKESK. CDR3 bases: TGTGCCAGCTCCTCGACAGGGGGGGTCGGAGAGCAGTACTTC. It is translated as CASSSTGGVGEQYF.

A single count supports this clone. V is TRBV12-3 or TRBV12-4 and J is TRBJ2-5; D is possibly TRBD2 (5 bases). The CDR3 length is 12 residues. Trimming shortened V by 2 bases and J by 5 bases, and 6 bases separated the two germline ends. Here the CDR3 reads CASSLREETQYF. CDR3 DNA sequence: TGTGCCAGCAGTTTAAGGGAGGAGACCCAGTACTTC.

V is TRBV6-5 and J is TRBJ1-2, with TRBD1 matching 7 bases. The V segment lost 0 bases and the J segment 7 bases; nucleotides outside the gene matches: 11. Germline loops: CDR1 MNHEY, CDR2 SVGAGI. This CDR3 is 16 amino acids long. CDR3 amino acids: CASSYSQGRRGVGYTF. The CDR3 DNA sequence: TGTGCCAGCAGTTACTCACAGGGGCGCCGCGGGGTTGGCTACACCTTC.

The chain uses TRBV27 and TRBJ2-7, with TRBD1 as a possible D gene (6 bases). The CDR3 has 14 amino acids. Trimming stripped 5 bases from V and 3 bases from J, with 14 bases between. Germline V lookup: CDR1 MNHEY, CDR2 SMNVEV (reference sequence). The CDR3 bases are TGTGCCAGCAGTGTACAGGGACCCCTCTACGAGCAGTACTTC. It specifies CASSVQGPLYEQYF.

The chain links TRBV7-2 to TRBJ1-1; a weak D match, TRBD1 (6 bases). This CDR3 region has 14 residues. Trimming cost V 2 bases and J 3 bases, with 10 bases left between them. From germline, CDR1 is SGHTA and CDR2 FQGNSA. Here the CDR3 reads CASSLRRGDTEAFF. DNA of the CDR3: TGTGCCAGCAGCTTACGCAGGGGTGACACTGAAGCTTTCTTT.

The chain has TRBV7-8 and TRBJ2-3, with 8 positions matching TRBD2. The CDR3 runs 15 residues. With 4 bases clipped from V and 5 bases from J, the junction kept 8 bases outside the gene matches. The germline V gene encodes CDR1 SGHVS and CDR2 FQNEAQ. DNA of the CDR3: TGTGCCAGCAGCTCCGGACTAGCTAATGGAGATACGCAGTATTTT. Its protein product is CASSSGLANGDTQYF. The complete variable domain, with remaining parts taken from reference TRBV7-8 and TRBJ2-3, reads GAGVSQSPRYKVAKRGQDVALRCDPISGHVSLFWYQQALGQGPEFLTYFQNEAQLDKSGLPSDRFFAERPEGSVSTLKIQRTQQEDSAVYLCASSSGLANGDTQYFGPGTRLTVL.